This TCR beta chain was identified during a study of long-term antiretroviral therapy in people with HIV. Study-level results: Patients on ART gained diversity, which nonetheless stayed below transplant donor controls. Versus controls, repertoires in people with HIV had narrower CDR3 length ranges.

Remarks on this clone: Its target is not known.

A v3.0 immunoSEQ assay was performed at survey level. Sequencing aimed at about 35,000-55,000 T-cell genomes per sample. Assay used: immunoSEQ multiplex PCR; TCRdb lists only in-frame clones, some missing. The profile covers more than 35,000 clones, with approximately 94% appearing a single time and 3.6% taken by the ten largest. There was at least one pre-ART PBMC sample for each donor, plus at least two post-ART PBMC samples. Germline CDR1 and CDR2: MGHRA and YSYEKL. The CDR3 totals 16 residues. Trimming stripped 1 base from V and 5 bases from J, with 14 bases between. The sequenced sample was unsorted PBMCs, obtained 4.1 years after starting antiretroviral therapy. The chain couples TRBV4-1 to TRBJ1-4; no reliable D call. The TCR was taken from a woman in her forties or fifties with HIV. The CDR3 DNA is TGCGCCAGCAGCCAAGGCTTCAGGAACAACAATGAAAAACTGTTTTTT. Its protein is CASSQGFRNNNEKLFF.